This T cell receptor (beta chain) was captured in a study of blood T cells in healthy people across ages. The J segment lost 0 bases and the V segment lost 5 bases, leaving 4 bases of the junction unmatched. The CDR3 is made up of 15 amino acids. From germline, CDR1 is KGHDR and CDR2 SFDVKD. Then a second PCR, running roughly 7 to 11 cycles, was carried out with a sample-barcoded 5' primer and a J-beta primer mix. Using its own MiXCR run on the 5' RACE reads, TCRdb lists one record per CDR3 protein. The sample has about a million distinct CDR3 sequences, roughly 47% seen once. The source material was blood. This receptor was taken from a woman between 55 and 75 years old in good health. This rearrangement joins TRBV24-1 to TRBJ2-3; TRBD1 matches 7 bases. The CDR3 nucleotides read TGTGCCACCAGTGCCACAGGGGCCAGCACAGATACGCAGTATTTT. Residues: CATSATGASTDTQYF.